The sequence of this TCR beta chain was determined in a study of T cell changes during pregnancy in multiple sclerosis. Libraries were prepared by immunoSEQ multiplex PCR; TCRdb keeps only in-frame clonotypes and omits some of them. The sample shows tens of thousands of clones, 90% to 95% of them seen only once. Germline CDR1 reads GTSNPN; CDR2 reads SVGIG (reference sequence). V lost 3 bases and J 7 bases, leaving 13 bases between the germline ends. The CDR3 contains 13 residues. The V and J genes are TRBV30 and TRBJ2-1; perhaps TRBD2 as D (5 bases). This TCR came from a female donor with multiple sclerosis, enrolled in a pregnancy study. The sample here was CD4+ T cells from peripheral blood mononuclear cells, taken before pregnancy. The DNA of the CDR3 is TGTGCCTGGAGGAGGGTTGAGCGGAATGAGCAGTTCTTC. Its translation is CAWRRVERNEQFF.